A selection of T cell receptor beta chains follows, all from one sample in a study of cytomegalovirus exposure and HLA in healthy donors. TCRdb's copy holds only in-frame clones and misses some; the assay was immunoSEQ multiplex PCR. Of around 76,000 clones listed, about 78% were seen once; the top ten hold 8% to 9.5%. What was sequenced was PBMCs. The source of these receptors is a middle-aged woman in good health and CMV-seropositive. Both conserved end residues are part of each CDR3. Fields, in order: D gene, V gene, clone size, J gene, CDR3 DNA, CDR3 protein. The D gene is left open where the match is weak. A row's size may be missing; if present it is once, few, many or a size class.

>.|TRBV5-1|.|TRBJ2-3
TGCGCCAGCAGCCCCCAAGCCAGCACAGATACGCAGTATTTT
CASSPQASTDTQYF
>.|TRBV20-1|.|TRBJ1-2
TGCAGTGCTACGGGCCAGGGGAGCTACACCTTC
CSATGQGSYTF
>TRBD2|TRBV7-2|.|TRBJ2-7
TGTGCCAGCAGCCCTAGGGGAGGGCACGAGCAGTACTTC
CASSPRGGHEQYF
>.|TRBV7-3|.|TRBJ2-7
TGTGCCAGCAGCCCGACTCATTCGAGGGAGCAGTACTTC
CASSPTHSREQYF
>TRBD2|TRBV5-1|.|TRBJ2-3
TGCGCCAGCAGCTTGGTGGGACTAGCGGGGAAAAGCACAGATACGCAGTATTTT
CASSLVGLAGKSTDTQYF
>TRBD2|TRBV18|.|TRBJ2-3
TGTGCCAGCTCATGGGCTAGCGGGGAATTGGATACGCAGTATTTT
CASSWASGELDTQYF
>TRBD2|TRBV11-2|.|TRBJ2-3
TGTGCCAGCAGCTTAGATTCAGCGGGGAAAACAGATACGCAGTATTTT
CASSLDSAGKTDTQYF
>.|TRBV6-6|.|TRBJ1-1
TGTGCCAGCAGTGGCCCGGAGACGGCGAACACTGAAGCTTTCTTT
CASSGPETANTEAFF
>.|TRBV5-1|.|TRBJ1-4
TGCGCCAGCAGCTCTACCGGGACAAGAGATGAAAAACTGTTTTTT
CASSSTGTRDEKLFF
>.|TRBV5-1|.|TRBJ2-2
TGCGCCAGCAGCCAACTACCACAGGGGAACACCGGGGAGCTGTTTTTT
CASSQLPQGNTGELFF
>.|TRBV5-6|.|TRBJ2-1
TGTGCCAGCAGCTCACAGGGTAATGAGCAGTTCTTC
CASSSQGNEQFF
>TRBD2|TRBV19|.|TRBJ2-1
TGTGCCAGTAGCAATACGGCGGGGGGGCTTCTCGACAATGAGCAGTTCTTC
CASSNTAGGLLDNEQFF
>.|TRBV28|.|TRBJ1-2
TGTGCCAGCAGTTTATATGGTAGACAGTCTATGGGCTACACCTTC
CASSLYGRQSMGYTF
>.|TRBV5-5|.|TRBJ1-3
TGTGCCAGCAGCTTGGAGAGGCGAGGAAACACCATATATTTT
CASSLERRGNTIYF
>TRBD1|TRBV27|few|TRBJ2-7
TGTGCCAGCAGAGACGGACAGGGTTGGGACGAGCAGTACTTC
CASRDGQGWDEQYF
>.|TRBV6-5|.|TRBJ1-1
TGTGCCAGCGAGGGAGGAGGAGTGAACACTGAAGCTTTCTTT
CASEGGGVNTEAFF
>.|TRBV4-2|.|TRBJ1-1
TGTGCCAGCAACCCCATCGGGGGTCCTCAGGTCCCCGCCACTGAAGCTTTCTTT
CASNPIGGPQVPATEAFF
>TRBD2|TRBV25-1|.|TRBJ2-3
TGTGCCAGCAGTGATCGGGTACTAGCGATGGGCACAGATACGCAGTATTTT
CASSDRVLAMGTDTQYF
>TRBD1|TRBV28|.|TRBJ2-7
TGTGCCAGCAGTTCCGGGACAGGGGTTAGGGAGCAGTACTTC
CASSSGTGVREQYF
>.|TRBV28|.|TRBJ2-4
TGTGCCAGCAGTTTGGCAGGGGCCCGGGGGGTTCAGTACTTC
CASSLAGARGVQYF
>TRBD2|TRBV7-2|once|TRBJ2-7
TGTGCCAGCAGCTTTGGGGAGGGGAGGGTGCAGTACTTC
CASSFGEGRVQYF
>TRBD2|TRBV27|.|TRBJ2-3
TGTGCCAGCAGCCTAGCGGGGGCCTGGGATACGCAGTATTTT
CASSLAGAWDTQYF
>TRBD1|TRBV6-6|.|TRBJ2-7
TGTGCCAGCAGAGACAGGGCTCTCTACGAGCAGTACTTC
CASRDRALYEQYF
>TRBD2|TRBV27|.|TRBJ2-1
TGTGCCAGCAGTCCCGCCGGGACTAGCGGGTTCAATGAGCAGTTCTTC
CASSPAGTSGFNEQFF
>TRBD2|TRBV25-1|.|TRBJ2-5
TGTGCCAGCAGTGCCAGGACTAGCACCCAAGAGACCCAGTACTTC
CASSARTSTQETQYF
>TRBD2|TRBV18|.|TRBJ2-5
TGTGCCAGCTCACCCCAAGCGGGGCAAGAGACCCAGTACTTC
CASSPQAGQETQYF
>TRBD1|TRBV29-1|.|TRBJ1-1
TGCAGCGTTGAGGGACAGGGTGGGACTGAAGCTTTCTTT
CSVEGQGGTEAFF
>.|TRBV6-6|.|TRBJ2-3
TGTGCCAGCAGCCGCGTCCTACGCACAGATACGCAGTATTTT
CASSRVLRTDTQYF
>.|TRBV10-3|.|TRBJ2-3
TGTGCCATCGCCACAGGAGACCCAGATACGCAGTATTTT
CAIATGDPDTQYF
>TRBD2|TRBV19|once|TRBJ2-3
TGTGCCTCGCAGCGGGGGGATACCACAGATACGCAGTATTTT
CASQRGDTTDTQYF
>.|TRBV6-4|.|TRBJ1-1
TGTGCCAGCAGTGACTCTGTAGAAGCTTTCTTT
CASSDSVEAFF
>TRBD1|TRBV11-2|.|TRBJ2-7
TGTGCCAGCAGCCCCGGGACAGGGTACAACGAGCAGTACTTC
CASSPGTGYNEQYF